The sequence of this TCR beta chain was determined in a study of vaccination effects on CD4 cells after COVID-19 (dated by TCRdb to between 2021 and 2024). With regard to the full study: Two doses of either the BNT162b2 or the mRNA-1273 mRNA SARS-CoV-2 vaccine were administered to participants. SARS-CoV-2 spike-specific CD4+ TCR repertoires from before and after mRNA vaccination were compared in COVID-19 convalescent patients and in infection-naive vaccine recipients. Cultures from other donors in the study were sequenced using the Oncomine TCR Beta short-read assay on an Illumina iSeq 100. The full study included some 10 COVID-19 convalescent patients and a few SARS-CoV-2-naive healthy vaccine recipients. General conclusions and limits of the study: Limitations of the study were the small number of convalescent patients and the absence of early post-infection timepoints. Among healthy vaccine recipients, nearly all vaccine-induced clones were SARS-CoV-2 mono-reactive, and only 1 of 255 was cross-reactive with common cold coronaviruses. At late post-vaccination timepoints, both infection-induced and vaccine-induced clones showed marked clonal contraction, consistent with waning T cell responses.

Concerning this clone itself: Its cognate antigen has yet to be identified. The input lacks base qualities; no much larger clone sits a single base away.

The ViraFEST assay stimulated PBMC with viral peptide pools and then used TCR sequencing to identify antigen-specific CD4+ T cell clonotypes by expansion. After about 10 days of culture, CD4+ T cells were isolated with the EasySep CD4+ T cell isolation kit. Negative nucleocapsid antibody results before and after vaccination confirmed that the healthy vaccine recipients had no prior SARS-CoV-2 infection. A few million PBMC per well were cultured in IMDM with around 5% human AB serum, 10 IU/ml IL-2 and gentamicin, plus 10 ug/ml peptides. Half of the culture medium was replaced with fresh IL-2-containing medium on days 3 and 7. Unless noted otherwise, every peptide stimulation condition was cultured in triplicate wells. Using Ficoll-Paque Plus gradient centrifugation, PBMC were separated from whole blood and then either used fresh or cryopreserved at -140C. The overlapping peptide pools covered the spike proteins of SARS-CoV-2 as well as those of the common cold coronaviruses HCoV-NL63, HCoV-OC43 and HCoV-229E. The QIAamp micro DNA kit was used to extract genomic DNA from the cultured CD4+ T cells.

Library construction relied on the immunoSEQ multiplex PCR assay. TCR beta CDR3 sequencing was performed on DNA from the cultured, isolated CD4+ T cells. In the source study's methods: The analysis removed non-productive TCR sequences, trimmed reads to the CDR3 region, and retained only CDR3s that were 7 or more amino acids long. Antigen-specific clonotypes were identified with the MANAFEST web app by comparing expansion in peptide wells against reference cultures. Positive clones required FDR<0.05 expansion versus reference and all other wells, odds ratio above 5, and frequency above 0.1% in two replicate wells. A clonotype was defined as cross-reactive if the clonotype was significantly expanded both in SARS-CoV-2 spike wells and in at least one common cold coronavirus spike condition. Using the stringdist R package, CDR3 similarity was measured by Levenshtein distance, and unrooted trees were constructed with ape in R 3.6.1. Not all clones reach the TCRdb copy of this immuneACCESS table, which keeps in-frame sequences only. Checked studies attribute under half of the gap to unresolved V genes and leave the rest unexplained. V, J and clone size are taken as reported in that table, and D and trimming were inferred from the DNA itself. Recorded for this sample are about 52,000 clones; more than 70% of them occurred a single time. The leading ten clones occupy 5.5% to 7% of the sample.

Reading the germline V gene gives CDR1 SGHTA and CDR2 FQGNSA. V loses 1 base, J loses 7 bases, and the germline ends lie 14 bases apart. The CDR3 contains 15 residues, cysteine and phenylalanine counted. Of all the DNA, just the CDR3 is kept, 45 bases in frame from base 1. The clonotype comes from a human donor who received a COVID-19 vaccine. The chain uses TRBV7-2 and TRBJ1-5, with no confident D gene call. The material sequenced was CD4+ T cells from PBMCs cultured with HCoV-OC43 spike peptides, taken before COVID-19 vaccination. Taken with the paper, the label for cell subset or site translates to: HCoV-OC43 spike overlapping peptide pool stimulation. The CDR3 protein: CASSLVAAGYQPQHF. The DNA sequence is as follows: TGTGCCAGCAGCTTAGTTGCGGCAGGATACCAGCCCCAGCATTTT.